The 32 T cell receptor beta chains below all came from one sample that was sequenced in a study of B cell selection in AIRE deficiency. Produced via immunoSEQ multiplex PCR; TCRdb's table is partial and in-frame only. Of 20,000 to 30,000 clones listed, around 97% are singletons. CD4+CD127+ cells were sorted as the conventional CD4 T cells. The sequenced material came from conventional CD4+ T cells sorted from PBMCs. These receptors were obtained from a human donor with AIRE deficiency.

The rearrangement uses TRBV6-1 and TRBJ2-1; no firm D call. This CDR3 has 15 residues. The germline CDR1 and CDR2 sequences are MNHNS and SASEGT. V was clipped by 3 bases and J by 1 base, with 10 bases between them. The CDR3 is CASSETVPSYNEQFF. In nucleotides, the CDR3 is TGTGCCAGCAGTGAGACCGTCCCATCCTACAATGAGCAGTTCTTC.

This chain uses TRBV11-3 with TRBJ2-2, with no clear D. The CDR3 contains 12 residues. Germline V gene data show CDR1 as SGHNT and CDR2 as YENEEA. V lost 4 bases and J lost 6, with 6 bases in between. The CDR3 bases are TGTGCCAGCAGCTCCACTTCCGGGGAGCTGTTTTTT. Translation: CASSSTSGELFF.

This clone has only a few counts. The chain links TRBV7-8 to TRBJ1-2; 8 bases fit TRBD1. The CDR3 runs 14 residues. CDR1 is SGHVS, CDR2 FQNEAQ, per germline. J gave up 4 bases and V 5 bases, and 6 bases lay outside the gene matches. CDR3 coding DNA: TGTGCCAGCAGCCTGAGACAGGGGTTCTATGGCTACACCTTC. Its translation: CASSLRQGFYGYTF.

V usage is TRBV30 and J usage is TRBJ2-1; the D is unclear. The CDR3 length is 12 residues. The germline gives CDR1 GTSNPN, CDR2 SVGIG (reference sequence). V shed 3 bases and J shed 4 bases, with 7 bases lying between them. The chain's CDR3 is CAWSSEYNEQFF. CDR3 nucleotide sequence: TGTGCCTGGAGCTCGGAGTACAATGAGCAGTTCTTC. Variable domain in full (rest from reference TRBV30 and TRBJ2-1): SQTIHQWPATLVQPVGSPLSLECTVEGTSNPNLYWYRQAAGRGLQLLFYSVGIGQISSEVPQNLSASRPQDRQFILSSKKLLLSDSGFYLCAWSSEYNEQFFGPGTRLTVL.

V is TRBV4-2 and J is TRBJ2-1, with 8 bases lining up with TRBD1. The CDR3 extends over 18 amino acids. With V trimmed by 4 bases and J by 1 base, 12 bases remained unmatched. The germline V gene has CDR1 LGHNA and CDR2 YNFKEQ. The CDR3 spells CASSRVDGQGRSYNEQFF. DNA of the CDR3: TGTGCCAGCAGCCGCGTCGACGGACAGGGTAGGTCCTACAATGAGCAGTTCTTC.

The rearrangement joins TRBV12-5 to TRBJ2-1, with D possibly matching TRBD2 (5 bases). Germline V CDR1 and CDR2: LGHNT, FRNRAP. The CDR3 loop spans 14 amino acids. The V gene lost 4 bases and the J gene lost 6 bases, with 13 bases spanning the gap. Written as DNA, the CDR3 is TGTGCTAGTGGTTCTGCCTCCGGGGTCAATGAGCAGTTCTTC. Translation: CASGSASGVNEQFF.

Only one count was recorded for this clone. The chain couples TRBV9 to TRBJ1-2; TRBD1 might be the D (5 bases). Germline V gives CDR1 SGDLS, CDR2 YYNGEE. V lost 4 bases to trimming and J lost 2 bases, with 12 bases between them. The CDR3 spans 14 residues. The CDR3 spells CASSRGGENYGYTF. As DNA, the CDR3 is TGTGCCAGCAGCCGGGGGGGAGAGAACTATGGCTACACCTTC.

The CDR3 reads CASSQVVGAGEYEQYF. The CDR3, as DNA: TGTGCCAGCAGCCAAGTCGTCGGAGCGGGAGAATACGAGCAGTACTTC. The chain uses TRBV4-2 and TRBJ2-7; TRBD2 matches at 8 bases. The V segment lost 1 base and the J segment 4 bases; nucleotides outside the gene matches: 9. The CDR3 spans 16 residues. Germline V gene lookup returns CDR1 LGHNA and CDR2 YNFKEQ.

V gene TRBV14 combines with J gene TRBJ2-1, with a possible D match to TRBD1 (6 bases). Germline CDR1 and CDR2: SGHDN and FVKESK. The V end lost 4 bases, the J end lost 6 bases, and 16 bases lay between the germline ends. This CDR3 comprises 15 residues. For the CDR3, the DNA is TGTGCCAGCAGCCCCCCACAGGGTAGGCGCAATGAGCAGTTCTTC. Residues: CASSPPQGRRNEQFF.

Of note for this clone: This same CDR3 is encoded by further DNA sequences in the sample. V and J are TRBV19 and TRBJ2-5; D not certain. Germline-derived CDR1 and CDR2 are LNHDA and SQIVND (reference sequence). Trimming took off 1 base at V and 1 base at J, with 7 bases between the two ends. The CDR3 runs to 14 residues. In DNA, the CDR3 is TGTGCCAGTAGTATAGGCGGCCCCCAAGAGACCCAGTACTTC. It specifies CASSIGGPQETQYF.

This chain joins TRBV7-2 and TRBJ2-3; 9 bases are a match to TRBD2. The germline V gene has CDR1 SGHTA and CDR2 FQGNSA. The CDR3 loop spans 16 amino acids. J lost 4 bases, V lost 5 bases, and 10 bases had no gene match. The chain's CDR3 is CASSPLAGGGPDTQYF. The CDR3 region has the DNA TGTGCCAGCAGCCCCCTTGCGGGAGGGGGTCCAGATACGCAGTATTTT.

This chain links TRBV19 with TRBJ1-2; TRBD1 is a possible D gene (6 bases). CDR1 and CDR2 from the germline V gene are LNHDA and SQIVND (reference sequence). CDR3 length: 15 residues. Trimming left V 0 bases short and J 6 bases short, with 14 bases between. CDR3: CASSIERGRFNGYTF. Here the CDR3 DNA reads TGTGCCAGTAGTATAGAGCGGGGGCGCTTCAATGGCTACACCTTC. Full variable domain (rest looked up from reference TRBV19 and TRBJ1-2): DGGITQSPKYLFRKEGQNVTLSCEQNLNHDAMYWYRQDPGQGLRLIYYSQIVNDFQKGDIAEGYSVSREKKESFPLTVTSAQKNPTAFYLCASSIERGRFNGYTFGSGTRLTVV.

V is TRBV9 and J is TRBJ1-2; a weak D match, TRBD1 (6 bases). CDR1 is SGDLS and CDR2 is YYNGEE in the germline V gene. CDR3 length: 15 amino acids. Trimming removed 0 bases from V and 8 bases from J, with 17 bases in between. CDR3 protein: CASSVDAHRVEGYTF. CDR3 bases: TGTGCCAGCAGCGTAGACGCCCACAGGGTGGAAGGCTACACCTTC.

In this sample, this clone turned up once. The chain recombines TRBV4-3 with TRBJ1-2; 7 bases fit TRBD1. In germline, CDR1 is LGHNA, CDR2 YSLEER. The CDR3 contains 16 residues. After removal of 1 base from V and 2 bases from J, the junction contained 7 bases not matched to a gene. The CDR3 DNA reads TGCGCCAGCAGCCAAGCGGCGGGACAGCTGAACTATGGCTACACCTTC. This sequence encodes CASSQAAGQLNYGYTF.

The rearrangement joins TRBV15 to TRBJ2-1, with D possibly matching TRBD1 (5 bases). The CDR3 spans 16 residues. The V gene lost 1 base and the J gene lost 3 bases, with 13 bases spanning the gap. The germline gives CDR1 LNHNV, CDR2 YYDKDF (reference sequence). In nucleotides, the CDR3 is TGTGCCACCAGCAGAGGGGGCGGTAAATACTACAATGAGCAGTTCTTC. As protein: CATSRGGGKYYNEQFF.

The chain is built from TRBV7-8 and TRBJ1-6; D not certain. The V end was cut by 0 bases, the J end by 9 bases, with 9 bases between. Germline CDR1 reads SGHVS; CDR2 reads FQNEAQ. This CDR3 region has 14 residues. The CDR3 nucleotides read TGTGCCAGCAGCTTAGCCGGGATAGGTTCACCCCTCCACTTT. Its translation: CASSLAGIGSPLHF.

This clone is a singleton in its sample. J is TRBJ2-7 and V is TRBV7-9; 11 bases fit TRBD2. The length of the CDR3 is 15 residues. Germline trimming cut 1 base from V and 6 bases from J; bases unmatched to any gene: 5. CDR1 and CDR2 (germline): SEHNR, FQNEAQ (reference sequence). The CDR3 is CASSLVLAGDSEQYF. The CDR3 region has the DNA TGTGCCAGCAGCTTAGTACTAGCGGGAGATTCCGAGCAGTACTTC.

The rearrangement joins TRBV6-6 to TRBJ2-3, with 7 bases matching TRBD2. CDR1 MNHNY and CDR2 SVGAGI come from the germline V gene (reference sequence). This CDR3 is built from 15 residues. Trimming cost V 7 bases and J 2 bases; bases outside gene matches: 9. In DNA form, the CDR3 reads TGTGCCAGCACCCAGGGAGGGAGATCCACAGATACGCAGTATTTT. Translated: CASTQGGRSTDTQYF.

The rearrangement uses TRBV5-1 and TRBJ1-1; the D is unclear. With 0 bases removed from V and 1 base from J, the gap between germline ends came to 10 bases. The CDR3 is made up of 15 amino acids. Germline-derived CDR1 and CDR2 are SGHRS and YFSETQ. The CDR3 nucleotides read TGCGCCAGCAGCTTGGTTCAGGAGGGGAACACTGAAGCTTTCTTT. As protein: CASSLVQEGNTEAFF.

This clone occurred once. V gene TRBV11-2 combines with J gene TRBJ1-3, with a tentative D call TRBD1 (6 bases). The CDR3 has 15 amino acids. Germline CDR1 is SGHAT and CDR2 is FQNNGV. The germline V and J ends were trimmed by 7 bases and 0 bases, with 13 bases remaining between them. The CDR3 DNA follows: TGTGCCAGCACAGACAGGCGCTTCTCTGGAAACACCATATATTTT. Protein sequence: CASTDRRFSGNTIYF.

The chain combines TRBV30 with TRBJ2-7, with D perhaps given as TRBD1 or TRBD2 (6 bases each). The V end was cut by 4 bases, the J end by 4 bases, with 20 bases between. The CDR3 is 15 amino acids. Germline values: CDR1 GTSNPN, CDR2 SVGIG (reference sequence). The CDR3 loop reads CAWKKDRRDSYEQYF. CDR3 nucleotide sequence: TGTGCCTGGAAGAAAGACAGGCGGGATTCTTACGAGCAGTACTTC.

This sequence joins TRBV11-2 and TRBJ2-7; 10 nucleotides align to TRBD2. Germline CDR1 and CDR2: SGHAT and FQNNGV. CDR3 length: 15 residues. V trimming: 1 base; J trimming: 2 bases; junction bases outside the gene matches: 2. CDR3: CASSLVAGGAYEQYF. Here the CDR3 DNA reads TGTGCCAGCAGCTTAGTAGCGGGAGGTGCCTACGAGCAGTACTTC.

The chain joins TRBV5-1 to TRBJ2-7, with no clear D. CDR3 length: 14 amino acids. CDR1 is SGHRS and CDR2 is YFSETQ in the germline V gene. V was pared by 0 bases and J by 4 bases, with 11 bases between. The CDR3 nucleotides are TGCGCCAGCAGCTTGGATGAATCCTATTACGAGCAGTACTTC. It translates to CASSLDESYYEQYF.

The genes are TRBV27 and TRBJ2-3, with a tentative D call TRBD2 (5 bases). In germline, CDR1 is MNHEY, CDR2 SMNVEV (reference sequence). V lost 6 bases and J lost 0, with 16 bases in between. The CDR3 covers 16 residues. The CDR3 DNA reads TGTGCCAGCAGCTTCCTCGGCGGGCCGAGCACAGATACGCAGTATTTT. Translation: CASSFLGGPSTDTQYF.

V is TRBV6-5 and J is TRBJ2-7, with 7 bases identical to TRBD2. This CDR3 has 15 amino acids. The trim removed 0 bases at V and 5 bases at J, leaving 7 bases unmatched. Germline assignment: CDR1 MNHEY and CDR2 SVGAGI. CDR3 DNA: TGTGCCAGCAGTTACTCGCCAGGGAGGGGAGACGAGCAGTACTTC. As protein: CASSYSPGRGDEQYF.

This clone was seen once. The V gene is TRBV5-8, the J gene TRBJ2-1, with 8 positions matching TRBD1. Per germline, CDR1 SGHTS and CDR2 YDEGEE. The ends lost 4 bases at V and 15 bases at J; junction bases unmatched: 9. CDR3 size: 12 residues. The CDR3, as DNA: TGTGCCAGCAGCCCAACAGGGGGAAACGGGTTCTTC. Amino acids: CASSPTGGNGFF.

The chain uses TRBV10-3 and TRBJ2-7; D uncertain. Germline-derived CDR1 and CDR2 are ENHRY and SYGVKD. This CDR3 has 14 amino acids. V was trimmed by 4 bases and J by 6 bases, leaving 16 bases between them. The CDR3 DNA sequence: TGTGCCATCAGTGGACTTAATGCAGTGGTCGAGCAGTACTTC. This encodes CAISGLNAVVEQYF.

The rearrangement joins TRBV10-3 to TRBJ1-3; no clear D. Trimming took off 1 base at V and 0 bases at J, with 10 bases between the two ends. This CDR3 comprises 16 residues. CDR1 is ENHRY and CDR2 is SYGVKD in the germline V gene. The CDR3 is CAISEYQLTSGNTIYF. As DNA, the CDR3 is TGTGCCATCAGTGAGTACCAACTCACCTCTGGAAACACCATATATTTT.

The genes are TRBV6-5 and TRBJ1-1; D call uncertain. Between the trimmed V and J ends, which lost 3 bases and 0 bases, there was a span of 5 bases. This CDR3 region has 13 residues. Germline CDR1 and CDR2: MNHEY and SVGAGI. CDR3 in amino acids: CASSYRLNTEAFF. The CDR3 DNA reads as TGTGCCAGCAGTTATCGATTGAACACTGAAGCTTTCTTT.

V gene TRBV29-1 combines with J gene TRBJ2-7, with a possible D match to TRBD2 (6 bases). Germline V gives CDR1 SQVTM, CDR2 ANQGSEA. Trimming left V 4 bases short and J 7 bases short, with 11 bases between. This CDR3 has 11 amino acids. CDR3 sequence (DNA): TGCAGCGTTGTACGCGGGGTGGAGCAGTACTTC. Translated: CSVVRGVEQYF.

The chain links TRBV6-6 to TRBJ1-2; a possible D gene is TRBD1 (6 bases). Trimming took 2 bases from V and 7 from J, leaving 14 bases between them. Per germline, CDR1 MNHNY and CDR2 SVGAGI (reference sequence). CDR3 length: 14 residues. In DNA form, the CDR3 reads TGTGCCAGCAGTTACAACAGGGACGGTAGTGGCTACACCTTC. Amino acid sequence: CASSYNRDGSGYTF.

V gene TRBV4-3 combines with J gene TRBJ2-1; 9 bases fit TRBD2. V was clipped by 0 bases and J by 8 bases; unmatched bases: 8. This CDR3 is built from 16 residues. Germline-derived CDR1 and CDR2 are LGHNA and YSLEER. The DNA for the CDR3 is TGCGCCAGCAGCCAAGAGGTAAGCGGGAGGAGTCATGAGCAGTTCTTC. This sequence encodes CASSQEVSGRSHEQFF.